These T cell receptor beta chains were read from a single sample in a study of CD8 T cells in ankylosing spondylitis. TCRdb called the 5' RACE reads again in MiXCR, with one record for every CDR3 protein. In the table there are 250,000 to 400,000 distinct CDR3 sequences, approximately 10% of which are singletons. The sequencing sample was made of blood, either unsorted or a sorted T cell fraction (not recorded which). The receptors stem from a female donor with ankylosing spondylitis or in good health (not recorded which). Each CDR3 is given with its conserved first and last residue. Each record gives: V gene, clone size, J gene, D gene, CDR3 protein, CDR3 DNA. The D gene is left open where the match is weak. The size entry is marked missing in some rows and otherwise reads once, few, many or a size class.

v_call: TRBV15; clone_size: NA; j_call: TRBJ2-3; d_call: NA; cdr3_aa: CATSPAARTDTQYF; cdr3_nt: TGTGCCACCAGCCCTGCAGCCCGCACAGATACGCAGTATTTT
v_call: TRBV20-1; clone_size: many; j_call: TRBJ2-1; d_call: TRBD2; cdr3_aa: CSARGLAHGNEQFF; cdr3_nt: TGCAGTGCTAGGGGACTAGCTCATGGAAATGAGCAGTTCTTC
v_call: TRBV20-1; clone_size: many; j_call: TRBJ2-1; d_call: TRBD2; cdr3_aa: CSAWTSEETEQFF; cdr3_nt: TGCAGTGCTTGGACTAGCGAGGAAACTGAGCAGTTCTTC
v_call: TRBV20-1; clone_size: many; j_call: TRBJ2-3; d_call: NA; cdr3_aa: CSAPPPGLWVDTQYF; cdr3_nt: TGCAGTGCACCACCCCCGGGACTGTGGGTAGATACGCAGTATTTT
v_call: TRBV12-3/TRBV12-4; clone_size: many; j_call: TRBJ2-5; d_call: TRBD2; cdr3_aa: CASRLTSGKGETQYF; cdr3_nt: TGTGCCAGCAGACTTACTAGCGGGAAAGGGGAGACCCAGTACTTC
v_call: TRBV7-2; clone_size: NA; j_call: TRBJ1-2; d_call: TRBD1; cdr3_aa: CASSPRTGPNYGYTF; cdr3_nt: TGTGCCAGCAGCCCTAGGACAGGTCCTAACTATGGCTACACCTTC
v_call: TRBV12-3/TRBV12-4; clone_size: many; j_call: TRBJ2-7; d_call: NA; cdr3_aa: CASRLRSYEQYF; cdr3_nt: TGTGCCAGCAGACTGAGAAGCTACGAGCAGTACTTC
v_call: TRBV28; clone_size: many; j_call: TRBJ2-1; d_call: NA; cdr3_aa: CASSFLDPVNNEQFF; cdr3_nt: TGTGCCAGCAGTTTCCTTGACCCTGTGAACAATGAGCAGTTCTTC
v_call: TRBV27; clone_size: NA; j_call: TRBJ2-2; d_call: NA; cdr3_aa: CASSFVSFSNTGELFF; cdr3_nt: TGTGCCAGCAGTTTCGTTAGCTTCTCGAACACCGGGGAGCTGTTTTTT
v_call: TRBV18; clone_size: NA; j_call: TRBJ2-3; d_call: TRBD1; cdr3_aa: CASSRTGSTDTQYF; cdr3_nt: TGTGCCAGCTCAAGGACAGGGTCCACAGATACGCAGTATTTT
v_call: TRBV5-1; clone_size: NA; j_call: TRBJ2-2; d_call: TRBD1; cdr3_aa: CASSRDSANSNTGELFF; cdr3_nt: TGCGCCAGCAGCCGGGACAGTGCTAACTCGAACACCGGGGAGCTGTTTTTT
v_call: TRBV10-2; clone_size: few; j_call: TRBJ2-7; d_call: TRBD2; cdr3_aa: CASSDRLAASSYEQYF; cdr3_nt: TGCGCCAGCAGTGATCGACTAGCGGCGAGCTCCTACGAGCAGTACTTC
v_call: TRBV29-1; clone_size: many; j_call: TRBJ2-3; d_call: TRBD2; cdr3_aa: CSVRLAGGSGDTQYF; cdr3_nt: TGCAGCGTTCGACTAGCGGGGGGGTCCGGAGATACGCAGTATTTT
v_call: TRBV28; clone_size: many; j_call: TRBJ2-5; d_call: NA; cdr3_aa: CASSGVETQYF; cdr3_nt: TGTGCCAGCAGTGGGGTAGAGACCCAGTACTTC
v_call: TRBV5-6; clone_size: few; j_call: TRBJ2-7; d_call: TRBD1; cdr3_aa: CASSIGQGAPYEQYF; cdr3_nt: TGTGCCAGCAGCATAGGACAGGGGGCTCCCTACGAGCAGTACTTC
v_call: TRBV20-1; clone_size: many; j_call: TRBJ1-6; d_call: NA; cdr3_aa: CSARPFSGSFDNSPLHF; cdr3_nt: TGCAGTGCTAGGCCCTTTTCAGGGTCGTTCGATAATTCACCCCTCCACTTT
v_call: TRBV7-2; clone_size: NA; j_call: TRBJ2-7; d_call: NA; cdr3_aa: CASSLVGAGFDEQYF; cdr3_nt: TGTGCCAGCAGCTTAGTTGGTGCGGGGTTCGACGAGCAGTACTTC
v_call: TRBV29-1; clone_size: NA; j_call: TRBJ1-1; d_call: TRBD1; cdr3_aa: CSVLQWRQGAWAFF; cdr3_nt: TGCAGCGTTCTTCAGTGGCGGCAGGGGGCTTGGGCTTTCTTT
v_call: TRBV29-1; clone_size: many; j_call: TRBJ1-2; d_call: NA; cdr3_aa: CSVGQSNYGYTF; cdr3_nt: TGCAGCGTTGGACAGTCAAACTATGGCTACACCTTC
v_call: TRBV6-1; clone_size: few; j_call: TRBJ2-6; d_call: TRBD1; cdr3_aa: CASSPGQGLSGANVLTF; cdr3_nt: TGTGCCAGCAGTCCGGGACAGGGACTCTCTGGGGCCAACGTCCTGACTTTC
v_call: TRBV5-6; clone_size: NA; j_call: TRBJ2-1; d_call: NA; cdr3_aa: CASSVAGSYNEQSF; cdr3_nt: TGTGCCAGCAGCGTGGCAGGAAGTTACAATGAGCAGTCCTTC
v_call: TRBV5-1; clone_size: many; j_call: TRBJ2-7; d_call: TRBD2; cdr3_aa: CASNPGLAYEQYF; cdr3_nt: TGCGCCAGCAACCCGGGACTAGCCTACGAGCAGTACTTC
v_call: TRBV7-6; clone_size: many; j_call: TRBJ1-6; d_call: TRBD1; cdr3_aa: CASSLASAGGNSPLHF; cdr3_nt: TGTGCCAGCAGCTTAGCGTCGGCAGGGGGGAACTCACCCCTCCACTTT
v_call: TRBV6-2/TRBV6-3; clone_size: many; j_call: TRBJ2-7; d_call: NA; cdr3_aa: CASSLKYREYEQYF; cdr3_nt: TGTGCCAGCAGTTTGAAGTACAGGGAATACGAGCAGTACTTC
v_call: TRBV6-5; clone_size: many; j_call: TRBJ2-5; d_call: NA; cdr3_aa: CASSYSTLGQETQYF; cdr3_nt: TGTGCCAGCAGTTACTCGACTCTGGGGCAGGAGACCCAGTACTTC
v_call: TRBV7-7; clone_size: few; j_call: TRBJ2-2; d_call: TRBD2; cdr3_aa: CASSPGLAGTNTGELFF; cdr3_nt: TGTGCTAGCAGCCCGGGACTAGCGGGGACCAACACCGGGGAGCTGTTTTTT
v_call: TRBV4-3; clone_size: many; j_call: TRBJ2-7; d_call: TRBD1; cdr3_aa: CASSQDLYGRDRVVYNEQYF; cdr3_nt: TGCGCCAGCAGCCAAGATCTTTATGGGCGAGACAGGGTCGTTTATAACGAGCAGTACTTC
v_call: TRBV5-1; clone_size: many; j_call: TRBJ2-1; d_call: TRBD1; cdr3_aa: CASSLEGDRVYEQFF; cdr3_nt: TGCGCCAGCAGCTTGGAAGGGGACAGGGTCTATGAGCAGTTCTTC
v_call: TRBV30; clone_size: few; j_call: TRBJ2-3; d_call: NA; cdr3_aa: CAASPGPGRSTDTQYF; cdr3_nt: TGTGCCGCCTCCCCGGGCCCCGGCAGAAGCACAGATACGCAGTATTTT
v_call: TRBV11-2; clone_size: NA; j_call: TRBJ2-1; d_call: NA; cdr3_aa: CASSLGVGTENEQFF; cdr3_nt: TGTGCCAGCAGCTTAGGAGTGGGGACGGAAAATGAGCAGTTCTTC
v_call: TRBV5-1; clone_size: few; j_call: TRBJ2-1; d_call: NA; cdr3_aa: CASSLGYGSYNEQFF; cdr3_nt: TGCGCCAGCAGCTTGGGGTACGGCTCCTACAATGAGCAGTTCTTC
v_call: TRBV10-3; clone_size: many; j_call: TRBJ2-1; d_call: TRBD1; cdr3_aa: CAISESSGQGANEQFF; cdr3_nt: TGTGCCATCAGTGAGTCGTCGGGACAGGGAGCCAATGAGCAGTTCTTC